The source of this T cell receptor beta chain is a study of control samples from healthy donors and cancer patients. This CDR3 contains 14 residues. V shed 3 bases, J shed 6 bases, and the junction held 10 bases outside the gene matches. Per germline, CDR1 GTSNPN and CDR2 SVGIG (reference sequence). Libraries were prepared by immunoSEQ multiplex PCR; TCRdb keeps only in-frame clonotypes and omits some of them. This table has fewer than 90,000 clones, around nine tenths appearing once. The source is a woman between 50 and 59 years old in good health. Sequencing was done on a sample of blood. J is TRBJ1-1 and V is TRBV30; TRBD1 matches 7 bases. In DNA form, the CDR3 reads TGTGCCTGGAGGACAGGGTTCGCACGTCCTGAAGCTTTCTTT. It is translated as CAWRTGFARPEAFF.